This is a list of T cell receptor beta chains from one sample in a study of graft-versus-host responses after intestinal transplantation. Sequencing was performed with immunoSEQ multiplex PCR; in TCRdb, only in-frame clones are kept and a portion is missing. The data show about 14,000 clones, approximately 62% seen once. The sequenced sample was ileum tissue, obtained 524 days after transplant. All receptors derive from a human patient who received an intestinal transplant, so some T cells may come from the graft donor. Each CDR3 is given with its conserved first and last residue. D genes are given only for firm matches. The listing skips clone size in some rows; elsewhere it reads once, few, many or a size class.

D gene: TRBD1
clone size: .
J gene: TRBJ1-6
V gene: TRBV9
CDR3 length: 17
CDR3 protein: CASSLGQATFLNSPLHF
CDR3 DNA: TGTGCCAGCAGCCTCGGACAGGCTACTTTCCTTAATTCACCCCTCCACTTT

D gene: TRBD2
clone size: .
J gene: TRBJ2-1
V gene: TRBV7-6
CDR3 length: 17
CDR3 protein: CASSLGLAGGLYNEQFF
CDR3 DNA: TGTGCCAGCAGCTTAGGACTAGCGGGGGGGTTATACAATGAGCAGTTCTTC

D gene: TRBD2
clone size: many
J gene: TRBJ2-1
V gene: TRBV4-1
CDR3 length: 19
CDR3 protein: CASSQDSGTSSSRYNEQFF
CDR3 DNA: TGCGCCAGCAGCCAAGATTCCGGGACTAGTTCTTCCAGGTACAATGAGCAGTTCTTC

D gene: .
clone size: .
J gene: TRBJ1-2
V gene: TRBV19
CDR3 length: 13
CDR3 protein: CASSSAGGIGYTF
CDR3 DNA: TGTGCCAGTAGTTCAGCGGGGGGTATCGGCTACACCTTC

D gene: .
clone size: few
J gene: TRBJ1-1
V gene: TRBV19
CDR3 length: 16
CDR3 protein: CASREGLRLVNTEAFF
CDR3 DNA: TGTGCCAGCCGGGAGGGGTTACGTTTAGTGAACACTGAAGCTTTCTTT

D gene: .
clone size: .
J gene: TRBJ2-2
V gene: TRBV4-3
CDR3 length: 17
CDR3 protein: CASSQATDSPGTGELFF
CDR3 DNA: TGCGCCAGCAGCCAAGCTACCGATTCGCCGGGGACCGGGGAGCTGTTTTTT

D gene: TRBD1
clone size: .
J gene: TRBJ2-7
V gene: TRBV7-2
CDR3 length: 14
CDR3 protein: CASSIRDRSYEQYF
CDR3 DNA: TGTGCCAGCAGCATCCGGGACAGGTCTTACGAGCAGTACTTC

D gene: TRBD1
clone size: .
J gene: TRBJ1-1
V gene: TRBV18
CDR3 length: 16
CDR3 protein: CASSIQNPGQDTEAFF
CDR3 DNA: TGTGCCAGCTCAATCCAGAATCCGGGACAGGACACTGAAGCTTTCTTT

D gene: TRBD1
clone size: .
J gene: TRBJ1-4
V gene: TRBV18
CDR3 length: 17
CDR3 protein: CASSPPRRGPGNEKLFF
CDR3 DNA: TGTGCCAGCTCACCGCCTCGGAGGGGGCCGGGTAATGAAAAACTGTTTTTT

D gene: TRBD1
clone size: .
J gene: TRBJ1-1
V gene: TRBV6-1
CDR3 length: 15
CDR3 protein: CASSVRGQGDTEAFF
CDR3 DNA: TGTGCCAGCAGTGTCAGGGGGCAGGGGGACACTGAAGCTTTCTTT

D gene: TRBD1
clone size: .
J gene: TRBJ1-1
V gene: TRBV2
CDR3 length: 14
CDR3 protein: CASSPRTGNTEAFF
CDR3 DNA: TGTGCCAGCAGTCCCAGGACAGGGAACACTGAAGCTTTCTTT

D gene: TRBD1
clone size: .
J gene: TRBJ1-6
V gene: TRBV29-1
CDR3 length: 16
CDR3 protein: CSEQAGGPHYNSPLHF
CDR3 DNA: TGCAGCGAGCAAGCAGGGGGGCCACACTATAATTCACCCCTCCACTTT

D gene: .
clone size: few
J gene: TRBJ2-7
V gene: TRBV7-9
CDR3 length: 15
CDR3 protein: CASSPTTGSSYEQYF
CDR3 DNA: TGTGCCAGCAGTCCAACTACAGGGAGTTCCTACGAGCAGTACTTC

D gene: TRBD2
clone size: .
J gene: TRBJ2-1
V gene: TRBV5-1
CDR3 length: 15
CDR3 protein: CASSPRTSGGWEQFF
CDR3 DNA: TGCGCCAGCAGCCCCAGGACTAGCGGGGGATGGGAGCAGTTCTTC

D gene: .
clone size: once
J gene: TRBJ2-3
V gene: TRBV11-2
CDR3 length: 12
CDR3 protein: CASSLITDTQYF
CDR3 DNA: TGTGCCAGCAGCTTAATAACAGATACGCAGTATTTT

D gene: .
clone size: .
J gene: TRBJ2-5
V gene: TRBV20-1
CDR3 length: 11
CDR3 protein: CSAWRGETQYF
CDR3 DNA: TGCAGTGCTTGGAGAGGGGAGACCCAGTACTTC

D gene: .
clone size: medium-sized
J gene: TRBJ1-2
V gene: TRBV4-3
CDR3 length: 16
CDR3 protein: CASSQDSGYTNYGYTF
CDR3 DNA: TGCGCCAGCAGCCAAGACAGCGGATATACTAACTATGGCTACACCTTC

D gene: .
clone size: once
J gene: TRBJ1-2
V gene: TRBV19
CDR3 length: 13
CDR3 protein: CASSIRGNYGYTF
CDR3 DNA: TGTGCCAGTAGTATAAGGGGTAACTATGGCTACACCTTC

D gene: .
clone size: .
J gene: TRBJ1-2
V gene: TRBV19
CDR3 length: 12
CDR3 protein: CASSTGSGGYTF
CDR3 DNA: TGTGCCAGTAGTACGGGGTCTGGAGGCTACACCTTC

D gene: TRBD1
clone size: .
J gene: TRBJ1-3
V gene: TRBV7-2
CDR3 length: 18
CDR3 protein: CASSLITGTGFSGNTIYF
CDR3 DNA: TGTGCCAGCAGCTTGATCACCGGGACAGGGTTCTCTGGAAACACCATATATTTT

D gene: .
clone size: few
J gene: TRBJ1-5
V gene: TRBV18
CDR3 length: 14
CDR3 protein: CASSPEQTNQPQHF
CDR3 DNA: TGTGCCAGCTCACCAGAACAGACCAATCAGCCCCAGCATTTT

D gene: .
clone size: few
J gene: TRBJ1-6
V gene: TRBV4-3
CDR3 length: 13
CDR3 protein: CASSPRDNSPLHF
CDR3 DNA: TGCGCCAGCAGCCCCAGGGATAATTCACCCCTCCACTTT

D gene: .
clone size: once
J gene: TRBJ2-7
V gene: TRBV6-1
CDR3 length: 15
CDR3 protein: CASSEASGAAGEQYF
CDR3 DNA: TGTGCCAGCAGTGAAGCATCAGGGGCCGCGGGCGAGCAGTACTTC

D gene: .
clone size: medium-sized
J gene: TRBJ1-4
V gene: TRBV27
CDR3 length: 15
CDR3 protein: CASRTSTGSDEKLFF
CDR3 DNA: TGTGCCAGCAGAACCTCGACAGGTTCGGATGAAAAACTGTTTTTT

D gene: TRBD2
clone size: .
J gene: TRBJ2-7
V gene: TRBV11-2
CDR3 length: 17
CDR3 protein: CASSSRPTSGGGTEQYF
CDR3 DNA: TGTGCCAGCAGCTCCCGACCTACTAGCGGGGGAGGTACCGAGCAGTACTTC

D gene: .
clone size: .
J gene: TRBJ2-7
V gene: TRBV15
CDR3 length: 13
CDR3 protein: CATKDTDSYEQYF
CDR3 DNA: TGTGCCACCAAGGACACGGACTCCTACGAGCAGTACTTC

D gene: TRBD1
clone size: .
J gene: TRBJ2-2
V gene: TRBV18
CDR3 length: 15
CDR3 protein: CASSPRQGATGELFF
CDR3 DNA: TGTGCCAGCTCACCAAGGCAGGGGGCTACCGGGGAGCTGTTTTTT

D gene: TRBD1
clone size: .
J gene: TRBJ2-3
V gene: TRBV15
CDR3 length: 14
CDR3 protein: CATRGTGDTDTQYF
CDR3 DNA: TGTGCCACCAGGGGGACAGGGGACACAGATACGCAGTATTTT

D gene: .
clone size: .
J gene: TRBJ2-3
V gene: TRBV23-1
CDR3 length: 19
CDR3 protein: CASSQSGFTGISSTDTQYF
CDR3 DNA: TGCGCCAGCAGTCAATCGGGGTTTACAGGAATCTCTAGCACAGATACGCAGTATTTT

D gene: TRBD1
clone size: medium-sized
J gene: TRBJ1-2
V gene: TRBV6-1
CDR3 length: 14
CDR3 protein: CAMSRDRSGYGYTF
CDR3 DNA: TGTGCCATGAGCCGGGACAGGAGCGGCTATGGCTACACCTTC

D gene: TRBD1
clone size: few
J gene: TRBJ1-5
V gene: TRBV29-1
CDR3 length: 14
CDR3 protein: CSVGGTGEGQPQHF
CDR3 DNA: TGCAGCGTTGGCGGGACAGGGGAAGGTCAGCCCCAGCATTTT

D gene: TRBD1
clone size: .
J gene: TRBJ2-7
V gene: TRBV4-3
CDR3 length: 17
CDR3 protein: CASSQDRTGRDSYEQYF
CDR3 DNA: TGCGCCAGCAGCCAAGATCGGACAGGTCGGGATAGCTACGAGCAGTACTTC

D gene: TRBD2
clone size: .
J gene: TRBJ2-3
V gene: TRBV10-2
CDR3 length: 16
CDR3 protein: CASSDYGGGPGDTQYF
CDR3 DNA: TGCGCCAGCAGTGATTACGGGGGGGGCCCGGGAGATACGCAGTATTTT

D gene: .
clone size: few
J gene: TRBJ1-3
V gene: TRBV21-1
CDR3 length: 16
CDR3 protein: CASSKGQGNSGNTIYF
CDR3 DNA: TGTGCCAGCAGCAAAGGACAGGGGAACTCTGGAAACACCATATATTTT

D gene: TRBD1
clone size: .
J gene: TRBJ1-6
V gene: TRBV6-1
CDR3 length: 16
CDR3 protein: CASSEGQGSGNSPLHF
CDR3 DNA: TGTGCCAGCAGTGAGGGACAGGGCAGCGGTAATTCACCCCTCCACTTT

D gene: .
clone size: .
J gene: TRBJ1-5
V gene: TRBV12-5
CDR3 length: 14
CDR3 protein: CASGLCKRYQPQHF
CDR3 DNA: TGTGCTAGTGGTTTGTGTAAGAGGTATCAGCCCCAGCATTTT

D gene: .
clone size: .
J gene: TRBJ1-1
V gene: TRBV6-5
CDR3 length: 14
CDR3 protein: CASSYHRDNTEAFF
CDR3 DNA: TGTGCCAGCAGTTACCACAGGGACAACACTGAAGCTTTCTTT

D gene: TRBD2
clone size: .
J gene: TRBJ2-7
V gene: TRBV30
CDR3 length: 16
CDR3 protein: CAWSSSGGKSNYEQYF
CDR3 DNA: TGTGCCTGGAGTTCTAGCGGGGGGAAATCGAACTACGAGCAGTACTTC

D gene: .
clone size: .
J gene: TRBJ2-3
V gene: TRBV6-6
CDR3 length: 14
CDR3 protein: CASSYSTFPDTQYF
CDR3 DNA: TGTGCCAGCAGTTATTCGACTTTTCCGGATACGCAGTATTTT